Below, 26 T cell receptor beta chains from the same sample are listed, as sequenced in a study of tumor and adjacent non-tumor tissue in lung cancer. A modified ARM-PCR protocol with three rounds of nested PCR amplified TCRbeta. Using its own MiXCR run on the multiplex PCR reads, TCRdb lists one record per CDR3 protein. Of 100,000 or so distinct CDR3 sequences listed, 60% to 80% are singletons. No cell sorting was done before RNA was extracted from the tissue. More than 3 cm separated this lung sample from the edge of the tumor. The specimen was distant non-tumor lung tissue. The receptors here all came from a man aged 25-45 years with non-small cell lung cancer.

On this clonotype: This may be a read error: a much more frequent sequence differs by one nucleotide. The gene calls are TRBV10-1 and TRBJ1-1; 7 bases align to TRBD1. The CDR3 extends over 13 amino acids. Germline V lookup: CDR1 WNHNN, CDR2 SYGVQD (reference sequence). The CDR3 reads CASGEVQGSEAFF. CDR3 DNA: TGCGCCAGCGGTGAAGTACAGGGGAGTGAAGCTTTCTTT.

With respect to this clonotype: At one end, the junction sequence differs from germline, possibly due to a read error. The V and J genes are TRBV4-1 and TRBJ1-5; 8 nucleotides match TRBD1. Per the germline V gene, CDR1 is MGHRA and CDR2 is YSYEKL. This CDR3 contains 14 residues. The CDR3 DNA follows: TGTGCCAGCAGCCCGACAGGGGTCGACCAGCCCCACCATTTT. Translated, it gives CASSPTGVDQPHHF.

This chain links TRBV11-2 with TRBJ1-5, with a tentative D call TRBD1 (7 bases). The last part of the DNA fits TRBJ2-3 better; the J call may be wrong. There are 15 residues in the CDR3. In germline, CDR1 is SGHAT, CDR2 FQNNGV. The CDR3 is CASCPGQRAGQPQYF. CDR3 sequence (DNA): TGTGCCAGCTGCCCGGGACAGCGAGCGGGTCAGCCCCAGTATTTT.

This clonotype was seen only once. The V gene is TRBV11-2, the J gene TRBJ2-1, with a tentative D call TRBD2 (6 bases). This CDR3 is built from 16 residues. Per germline, CDR1 SGHAT and CDR2 FQNNGV. CDR3 nucleotides: TGTGCTAGAAGCCTATATGCTAGCGCGTCCTACAATGAGCAGTTCTTC. This sequence encodes CARSLYASASYNEQFF.

As to this clonotype: One end of the junction varies from germline; a read error may be responsible. V usage is TRBV12-3 or TRBV12-4 and J usage is TRBJ1-1; D is possibly TRBD1 (5 bases). This CDR3 region has 13 residues. This CDR3 is CASSLMWGTDAFF. CDR3 bases: TGTGCCAGCAGTTTAATGTGGGGCACTGACGCTTTCTTT.

Regarding this clonotype: Likely a read error: the CDR3 ends without its conserved phenylalanine or tryptophan. The V gene is TRBV11-2, the J gene TRBJ2-7; 8 bases align to TRBD1. The CDR3 covers 17 residues. CDR1 is SGHAT, CDR2 FQNNGV, per germline. Trimming at V came to 5 bases and at J to 1 base, leaving 13 bases not matched to a gene. CDR3 sequence (DNA): TGTGCCAGCAGCCGACGGGACAGGCAACCATCTTCCTACGAGCAGTACTGC. Its translation is CASSRRDRQPSSYEQYC.

The chain joins TRBV6-2 or TRBV6-3 to TRBJ2-3, with D perhaps matching TRBD2 (10 bases). V was pared by 5 bases and J by 3 bases, with 39 bases between. The CDR3 extends over 23 amino acids. Germline lookup yields CDR1 MNHEY and CDR2 SVGEGT. Here the CDR3 DNA reads TGTGCCAGCAGTCGTACAGGGGGCCTAGCGGGAGATGAGGCCCCACGTACAACAGATACGCAGTATTTT. Translation gives CASSRTGGLAGDEAPRTTDTQYF.

This clonotype was observed a few times. Possible read error: a much larger clone is one base away. The CDR3 is CNATPVTEAFF. In DNA, the CDR3 is TGCAATGCTACTCCGGTCACTGAAGCTTTCTTT. This chain uses TRBV20-1 with TRBJ1-1; no reliable D call. In germline, CDR1 is DFQATT, CDR2 SNEGSKA (reference sequence). CDR3 length: 11 residues.

The chain has TRBV4-1 and TRBJ2-1, with TRBD2 matching over 7 bases. V dropped 6 bases and J dropped 12; count of bases not matched to a gene: 14. Germline-derived CDR1 and CDR2 are MGHRA and YSYEKL. The CDR3 sequence is 14 residues long. The DNA for the CDR3 is TGCGCCAGCAGTCACCCGGGGGGTTTTGGTGGGCAGTTCTTC. Residues: CASSHPGGFGGQFF.

This clonotype came up many times. The V call is TRBV5-1, the J call TRBJ1-3; a weak D match, TRBD1 (5 bases). Deletions cut 4 bases from V and 3 bases from J, with 14 bases between. The CDR3 consists of 15 residues. CDR1 SGHRS and CDR2 YFSETQ come from the germline V gene. The CDR3 bases are TGCGCCAGCAGCGAAGGATGGGGGTTTGGAAACACCATATATTTT. It yields the protein CASSEGWGFGNTIYF.

This clonotype was recorded once. A junction end diverges from the germline sequence, so it may reflect a read error. The chain is built from TRBV11-2 and TRBJ2-1; D might be TRBD2 (5 bases). The CDR3 has 15 amino acids. Germline CDR1 is SGHAT and CDR2 is FQNNGV. CDR3: CASSLAWSSDNEQFF. The CDR3 nucleotides read TGTGCTAGCAGCTTAGCGTGGTCTAGTGACAATGAGCAGTTCTTC.

This clonotype was seen many times. This chain links TRBV11-2 with TRBJ1-1; TRBD1 agrees at 7 bases. Germline CDR1 SGHAT, CDR2 FQNNGV. The CDR3 totals 15 residues. V lost 3 bases, J lost 0 bases, and 4 bases stayed unmatched. This chain's CDR3 is CASSFQGGVNTEAFF. For the CDR3, the DNA is TGTGCCAGCAGCTTCCAGGGGGGGGTGAACACTGAAGCTTTCTTT.

Remarks on this clonotype: The germline gene is not matched at one end of the junction; a read error may be the cause. The genes are TRBV11-2 and TRBJ2-1, with TRBD2 matching 9 bases. Germline-derived CDR1 and CDR2 are SGHAT and FQNNGV. The CDR3 is 16 residues long. The CDR3 here is CASSHPLAGNDNDQFF. The CDR3 DNA reads as TGTGCCAGCAGCCATCCCCTAGCGGGGAATGACAATGATCAGTTCTTC.

Notes on this clonotype: This sequence may be a read error, since a much larger clone differs from it by one base. V gene TRBV20-1 combines with J gene TRBJ2-3; no reliable D call. Germline values: CDR1 DFQATT, CDR2 SNEGSKA (reference sequence). CDR3 length: 12 amino acids. CDR3 sequence reads: CSARSDPDMQYF. CDR3 DNA: TGCAGTGCCAGATCTGACCCAGATATGCAGTATTTT.

As to this clonotype: At one boundary the junction diverges from the germline segment, which might be a read error. The V and J genes are TRBV11-1 and TRBJ2-7; 8 bases are shared with TRBD1. This CDR3 contains 14 residues. Germline V gene lookup returns CDR1 SGHAT and CDR2 FQDESV (reference sequence). The CDR3 DNA reads as TGTGCGAGCGGCTTACGACAGGGGATCGACGAGCACTACTTC. This translates into CASGLRQGIDEHYF.

With respect to this clonotype: Possible read error: a much larger clone is one base away. The rearrangement uses TRBV20-1 and TRBJ1-2; D not resolved. Per germline, CDR1 DFQATT and CDR2 SNEGSKA (reference sequence). The CDR3 length is 12 residues. The CDR3 spells CSAGRGGHGHTF. The CDR3 DNA sequence: TGCAGTGCCGGGCGGGGAGGGCATGGCCACACCTTC.

Notes on this clonotype: One end of the junction is discordant with germline, which a read error may explain. V gene TRBV20-1 combines with J gene TRBJ2-1; D may correspond to TRBD1 or TRBD2 (5 bases each). Germline V gene sequence: CDR1 DFQATT, CDR2 SNEGSKA (reference sequence). There are 14 residues in the CDR3. The CDR3 DNA is TGCAGTGGCCGGGACCTTACTTCCTACAATGAGCAGCTCTTC. It is translated as CSGRDLTSYNEQLF.

Regarding this clonotype: Here the CDR3 omits its conserved ending phenylalanine or tryptophan, so a read error is the likely source. Because the CDR3's place on the DNA is in doubt, the DNA is left out and the CDR3 is given as listed by TCRdb. This chain joins TRBV11-2 and TRBJ2-1; the table's D call, TRBD2, was not checked against the DNA. Per germline, CDR1 SGHAT and CDR2 FQNNGV. The CDR3 length equals 18 residues, ends included. The CDR3 here is CASSLRLAGGGSYNERFL.

CDR3 DNA sequence: TGCGCCAGCAGCTTATGGACTGGCCCGCAAGAGACCCAGTACTTC. Its protein is CASSLWTGPQETQYF. The V and J genes are TRBV5-1 and TRBJ2-5; perhaps TRBD2 as D (5 bases). The germline CDR1 and CDR2 sequences are SGHRS and YFSETQ. The ends were cut back, 2 bases at V and 2 bases at J, with 13 bases in the middle. The CDR3 is 15 residues long.

This clonotype was picked up one time. This rearrangement joins TRBV7-9 to TRBJ1-2; D gene unclear. V lost 6 bases, J lost 5 bases, and 13 bases lay in between. From germline, CDR1 is SEHNR and CDR2 FQNEAQ (reference sequence). The CDR3 has 13 amino acids. The CDR3: CASSFGVAYGYTF. In DNA, the CDR3 is TGTGCCAGCAGTTTCGGGGTAGCTTATGGCTACACCTTC.

Turning to this clonotype: One end of the junction is discordant with germline, which a read error may explain. The J gene is TRBJ2-3, the V gene TRBV4-3; 8 bases map to TRBD2. CDR3 length: 17 amino acids. Germline CDR1 LGHNA, CDR2 YSLEER. CDR3 amino acids: CASSQDAGGANSDTQYF. The CDR3, as DNA: TGTGCCAGCAGCCAAGATGCCGGGGGGGCAAACTCAGATACGCAGTATTTT.

The chain carries TRBV7-2 and TRBJ2-3; D uncertain. This CDR3 is built from 14 residues. V lost 0 bases, J lost 0 bases, and 4 bases lay in between. Germline lookup yields CDR1 SGHTA and CDR2 FQGNSA. The CDR3 spells CASSLAVSTDTQYF. Written as DNA, the CDR3 is TGTGCCAGCAGCTTAGCTGTTAGCACAGATACGCAGTATTTT.

As concerns this clonotype: This may come from a read error, since a much larger clone is one base off. The chain employs TRBV20-1 and TRBJ2-3; TRBD2 agrees at 8 bases. With 7 bases clipped from V and 0 bases from J, the junction kept 9 bases outside the gene matches. The CDR3 length is 15 residues. Germline-derived CDR1 and CDR2 are DFQATT and SNEGSKA (reference sequence). In DNA form, the CDR3 reads TGCAGTGACCCCTCGGGGGGGCCTAGCACAGATACGCAGTATTTT. This codes for CSDPSGGPSTDTQYF.

This clonotype was found many times. The V gene is TRBV11-3, the J gene TRBJ2-5; 8 bases are a match to TRBD2. CDR3 length equals 17 residues. J was trimmed by 2 bases and V by 2 bases; bases with no gene match: 10. Germline assignment: CDR1 SGHNT and CDR2 YENEEA. The chain's CDR3 is CASSLTGTSGNQETQYF. In DNA, the CDR3 is TGTGCCAGCAGCTTAACAGGCACTAGCGGAAATCAAGAGACCCAGTACTTC.

The J gene is TRBJ2-5, the V gene TRBV12-3 or TRBV12-4, with D perhaps TRBD2 (6 bases). The CDR3 has 14 amino acids. Trimming took off 7 bases at V and 3 bases at J, with 15 bases between the two ends. The CDR3 region is CASNLGEREETQYF. DNA of the CDR3: TGTGCCAGCAACCTCGGAGAGCGGGAAGAGACCCAGTACTTC.

This clonotype was recorded once. At one boundary the junction diverges from the germline segment, which might be a read error. The chain links TRBV28 to TRBJ2-1, with D unclear. The CDR3 runs 14 residues. The germline V gene has CDR1 MDHEN and CDR2 SYDVKM. The CDR3 spells CVSSLGRVGDEQFF. The CDR3 DNA is TGTGTCAGCAGTTTAGGTCGGGTAGGTGATGAGCAGTTCTTC. Drawing the rest from reference TRBV28 and TRBJ2-1, the complete variable domain is DVKVTQSSRYLVKRTGEKVFLECVQDMDHENMFWYRQDPGLGLRLIYFSYDVKMKEKGDIPEGYSVSREKKERFSLILESASTNQTSMYLCVSSLGRVGDEQFFGPGTRLTVL.